Each of the 20 T cell receptor beta chains below was sequenced from the same sample in a study of technical replicates of blood from a few donors (dated by TCRdb to the late 2010s). Preparation of the library involved the immunoSEQ multiplex PCR assay. Drawn from immuneACCESS, this table holds only the in-frame rearrangements with V and J called that TCRdb kept. Clones are partly lost; checked studies trace under half to an unresolved V gene and leave the rest unexplained. The sample table shows around 80,000 clones, and 75% to 90% are seen once. The ten largest clones take up roughly 0.38% of the sample. The sequenced sample consisted of T cells isolated from PBMCs. These receptors were obtained from a human donor in good health.

The CDR3 here is CASSFSQGLYNEQFF. DNA for the CDR3: TGTGCCAGCAGCTTTTCTCAGGGCCTTTACAATGAGCAGTTCTTC. The chain couples TRBV11-2 to TRBJ2-1; D perhaps matches TRBD1 (5 bases). Trimming shortened V by 3 bases and J by 4 bases, and 13 bases separated the two germline ends. This CDR3 spans 15 amino acids. In germline, CDR1 is SGHAT, CDR2 FQNNGV.

The chain couples TRBV6-1 to TRBJ1-1, with TRBD1 matching over 8 bases. The J segment lost 0 bases and the V segment lost 1 base, leaving 13 bases of the junction unmatched. CDR3 length equals 19 residues. CDR1 is MNHNS and CDR2 is SASEGT in the germline V gene. For the CDR3, the DNA is TGTGCCAGCAGTGAAGGAATCCTAGGACAGGGTCGAATGAACACTGAAGCTTTCTTT. Amino acids: CASSEGILGQGRMNTEAFF.

This rearrangement joins TRBV18 to TRBJ2-3, with TRBD2 matching over 8 bases. There are 20 residues in the CDR3. Looked up from germline, CDR1 is KGHSH and CDR2 is LQKENI. V lost 2 bases, J lost 2 bases, and 18 bases stayed unmatched. CDR3 sequence (DNA): TGTGCCAGCTCACCATCCTTTCGGCCGATAGCGGGAAGAAACACAGATACGCAGTATTTT. As protein: CASSPSFRPIAGRNTDTQYF.

This sequence joins TRBV18 and TRBJ2-7; 9 positions agree with TRBD1. The germline V gene has CDR1 KGHSH and CDR2 LQKENI. J lost 4 bases, V lost 8 bases, and 6 bases had no gene match. This CDR3 region has 13 residues. In DNA form, the CDR3 reads TGTGCCAGCCCCGGGACAGGGTGGTACGAGCAGTACTTC. It specifies CASPGTGWYEQYF.

The chain combines TRBV7-2 with TRBJ2-7; 10 bases line up with TRBD2. The J segment lost 2 bases and the V segment lost 2 bases, leaving 3 bases of the junction unmatched. CDR3 length equals 15 residues. The germline gives CDR1 SGHTA, CDR2 FQGNSA. The CDR3 loop is CASSLNSGRTYEQYF. DNA of the CDR3: TGTGCCAGCAGCTTAAATAGCGGGAGGACCTACGAGCAGTACTTC.

The chain links TRBV4-2 to TRBJ2-7; TRBD2 aligns across 14 bases. The CDR3 runs to 15 residues. V shed 6 bases and J 2 bases; nucleotides not matched to a gene: 3. From germline, CDR1 is LGHNA and CDR2 YNFKEQ. The CDR3 bases are TGTGCCAGCAGTCAGACTAGCGGGAGGGCCTACGAGCAGTACTTC. Its translation is CASSQTSGRAYEQYF.

The chain combines TRBV27 with TRBJ2-5; D remains ambiguous. The CDR3 has 13 residues. The V gene lost 2 bases and the J gene lost 1 base, with 5 bases spanning the gap. The germline V gene encodes CDR1 MNHEY and CDR2 SMNVEV (reference sequence). CDR3 sequence (DNA): TGTGCCAGCAGTTTAGTAGTCCAAGAGACCCAGTACTTC. Residues: CASSLVVQETQYF.

The V call is TRBV6-5, the J call TRBJ2-7; maybe TRBD2 (6 bases). In germline, CDR1 is MNHEY, CDR2 SVGAGI. Trimming shortened V by 10 bases and J by 2 bases, and 15 bases separated the two germline ends. The CDR3 runs to 13 residues. Written as DNA, the CDR3 is TGTGCCATATCCGCGGGATATACCTACGAGCAGTACTTC. Its protein product is CAISAGYTYEQYF.

In DNA form, the CDR3 reads TGTGCCAGCAGCCTTACTAGCGGGGTATACGAGCAGTACTTC. Its protein is CASSLTSGVYEQYF. J is TRBJ2-7 and V is TRBV11-3, with 10 bases identical to TRBD2. CDR1 and CDR2 from the germline V gene are SGHNT and YENEEA. Losses at the gene ends were 5 bases for V and 4 bases for J; bases not matched to a gene: 5. The length of the CDR3 is 14 residues.

V and J are TRBV5-8 and TRBJ2-5; the match to TRBD1 covers 8 bases. Germline values: CDR1 SGHTS, CDR2 YDEGEE. With 0 bases clipped from V and 5 bases from J, the junction kept 3 bases outside the gene matches. The CDR3 extends over 14 amino acids. CDR3 nucleotide sequence: TGTGCCAGCAGCTTGGAACAGGGGGTGGAGACCCAGTACTTC. Residues: CASSLEQGVETQYF.

The chain links TRBV10-3 to TRBJ2-1; 9 bases align to TRBD2. Trimming took 3 bases from V and 3 from J; bases not matched to a gene: 3. Germline V lookup: CDR1 ENHRY, CDR2 SYGVKD. The CDR3 is 15 amino acids. CDR3 amino acids: CAISDQTSGYNEQFF. The CDR3 coding sequence is TGTGCCATCAGTGACCAGACTAGCGGCTACAATGAGCAGTTCTTC.

The V and J genes are TRBV6-5 and TRBJ1-2; 8 nucleotides agree with TRBD1. The CDR3 extends over 14 amino acids. CDR1 is MNHEY, CDR2 SVGAGI, per germline. The V gene end was trimmed by 7 bases and the J gene end by 5 bases; junction bases not matched to a gene: 9. The CDR3 here is CASNTQGGLYGYTF. CDR3 sequence (DNA): TGTGCCAGCAATACACAGGGGGGGTTATATGGCTACACCTTC.

As for this clone: At one boundary the junction diverges from the germline segment, which might be a read error. The chain joins TRBV5-1 to TRBJ2-2; tentatively, D is TRBD1 (5 bases). This CDR3 contains 16 residues. CDR1 SGHRS and CDR2 YFSETQ come from the germline V gene. CDR3 in amino acids: CASSLFQQDNTGELFF. The CDR3 nucleotides read TGCGCCAGCAGCTTGTTTCAGCAGGACAACACCGGAGAGCTGTTTTTT.

The gene calls are TRBV6-4 and TRBJ2-3, with TRBD1 matching over 8 bases. The CDR3 consists of 13 residues. Germline V gene sequence: CDR1 MRHNA, CDR2 SNTAGT. V shed 6 bases and J 9 bases; nucleotides not matched to a gene: 8. The DNA of the CDR3 is TGTGCCAGCAGGGAGACAGGGGCCGAGACGCAGTATTTT. Translation: CASRETGAETQYF.

The V call is TRBV11-1, the J call TRBJ2-5, with unresolved D. The CDR3 totals 14 residues. Looked up from germline, CDR1 is SGHAT and CDR2 is FQDESV (reference sequence). Trimming shortened V by 3 bases and J by 0 bases, and 8 bases separated the two germline ends. Here the CDR3 DNA reads TGTGCCAGCAGCTTTTCGAGAAACCAAGAGACCCAGTACTTC. Amino acid sequence: CASSFSRNQETQYF. Full variable domain (missing parts from reference TRBV11-1 and TRBJ2-5): EAEVAQSPRYKITEKSQAVAFWCDPISGHATLYWYRQILGQGPELLVQFQDESVVDDSQLPKDRFSAERLKGVDSTLKIQPAELGDSAMYLCASSFSRNQETQYFGPGTRLLVL.

The chain has TRBV7-2 and TRBJ2-5, with 12 bases identical to TRBD2. CDR1 is SGHTA, CDR2 FQGNSA, per germline. Trimming took 5 bases from V and 4 from J; bases not matched to a gene: 5. This CDR3 spans 15 amino acids. CDR3 coding DNA: TGTGCCAGCAGCCCCCCGGGACTAGCGGGAGAGACCCAGTACTTC. Translating gives CASSPPGLAGETQYF.

This chain joins TRBV30 and TRBJ1-1; 10 nucleotides agree with TRBD1. V lost 8 bases, J lost 4 bases, and 7 bases stayed unmatched. The CDR3 totals 13 residues. CDR1 is GTSNPN, CDR2 SVGIG, per germline (reference sequence). CDR3 sequence (DNA): TGTGCCCGCGGACAGGGGGGTGGCACTGAAGCTTTCTTT. Its translation is CARGQGGGTEAFF. The full variable domain, with the rest looked up from reference TRBV30 and TRBJ1-1, is SQTIHQWPATLVQPVGSPLSLECTVEGTSNPNLYWYRQAAGRGLQLLFYSVGIGQISSEVPQNLSASRPQDRQFILSSKKLLLSDSGFYLCARGQGGGTEAFFGQGTRLTVV.

The chain has TRBV9 and TRBJ2-1; weak D call: TRBD2 (6 bases). The germline V and J ends were trimmed by 1 base and 3 bases, with 11 bases remaining between them. Germline-derived CDR1 and CDR2 are SGDLS and YYNGEE. This CDR3 is built from 15 residues. The DNA for the CDR3 is TGTGCCAGCAGCGTATTCGGGAGAAACTACAATGAGCAGTTCTTC. Amino acid sequence: CASSVFGRNYNEQFF.

The J gene is TRBJ1-5, the V gene TRBV7-2, with 7 bases aligning to TRBD1. The V and J ends lost 0 bases and 7 bases, in that order; junction bases with no gene match: 0. Germline-derived CDR1 and CDR2 are SGHTA and FQGNSA. The CDR3 loop spans 13 amino acids. The CDR3 DNA is TGTGCCAGCAGCTTAGCGACAGGGCAGCCCCAGCATTTT. It specifies CASSLATGQPQHF.

The rearrangement joins TRBV4-1 to TRBJ2-7; D possibly corresponds to TRBD1 (7 bases). Germline V gene sequence: CDR1 MGHRA, CDR2 YSYEKL. Trimming took off 1 base at V and 5 bases at J, with 15 bases between the two ends. The CDR3 is 15 amino acids. Here the CDR3 DNA reads TGCGCCAGCAGCCAAGTCGCGGGGACAGTCAACGAGCAGTACTTC. It codes for CASSQVAGTVNEQYF.